The 27 T cell receptor beta chains given below trace back to one sample, sequenced in a study of tumor-infiltrating lymphocytes in oesophageal squamous cell carcinoma. TCRdb redid the calling of the reads with MiXCR, one entry per CDR3 protein. This sample has 12,000 or so distinct CDR3 sequences, with roughly 60% found just once. The sample was blood. Receptor source: a female donor with esophageal squamous cell carcinoma.

This sequence joins TRBV7-3 and TRBJ2-1; D unresolved. The CDR3 length is 13 residues. Per the germline V gene, CDR1 is SGHTA and CDR2 is FQGTGA. The V gene lost 2 bases and the J gene lost 5 bases, with 7 bases spanning the gap. CDR3 region: CASSLSVDNEQFF. CDR3 sequence (DNA): TGTGCCAGCAGCTTATCGGTGGACAATGAGCAGTTCTTC.

By proportion, this clonotype is medium-sized. The chain couples TRBV6-1 to TRBJ2-7; D unclear. This CDR3 spans 12 amino acids. The germline V and J ends were trimmed by 4 bases and 1 base, with 5 bases remaining between them. The germline V gene encodes CDR1 MNHNS and CDR2 SASEGT. In nucleotides, the CDR3 is TGTGCCAGCAGTGGGGCATCCTACGAGCAGTACTTC. Translating it yields CASSGASYEQYF.

The chain combines TRBV28 with TRBJ2-3, with 9 bases aligning to TRBD2. The V gene end was trimmed by 4 bases and the J gene end by 0 bases; junction bases not matched to a gene: 17. The germline V gene has CDR1 MDHEN and CDR2 SYDVKM. The CDR3 sequence is 20 residues long. The CDR3 coding sequence is TGTGCCAGCAGTTATGATTTTCGGTTGGGCGGGAGGGTGAGCACAGATACGCAGTATTTT. Encoded protein: CASSYDFRLGGRVSTDTQYF.

The chain joins TRBV24-1 to TRBJ2-1; 8 nucleotides agree with TRBD1. V shed 6 bases, J shed 0 bases, and the junction held 9 bases outside the gene matches. Germline V gene lookup returns CDR1 KGHDR and CDR2 SFDVKD. The CDR3 is made up of 17 amino acids. The DNA for the CDR3 is TGTGCCACCAGTCCTTCCCCCGGGACAGGCTCCTACAATGAGCAGTTCTTC. Protein: CATSPSPGTGSYNEQFF.

Sample share makes this clonotype medium-sized (0.01 to 0.1%). The chain links TRBV11-3 to TRBJ2-5; D unresolved. Germline V CDR1 and CDR2: SGHNT, YENEEA. V gave up 1 base and J gave up 4 bases, with 10 bases separating them. The CDR3 loop spans 14 amino acids. CDR3 DNA: TGTGCCAGCAGCTTAGGAATGGGCGGAGAGACCCAGTACTTC. Its protein product is CASSLGMGGETQYF.

The chain is built from TRBV27 and TRBJ2-2, with D tentatively TRBD2 (7 bases). CDR3 length: 14 residues. The germline V gene has CDR1 MNHEY and CDR2 SMNVEV (reference sequence). V dropped 4 bases and J dropped 2 bases, with 8 bases sitting between them. CDR3 DNA sequence: TGTGCCAGCAGTTCGGGGGGCAACACCGGGGAGCTGTTTTTT. It encodes CASSSGGNTGELFF.

This clonotype occurred many times. V gene TRBV6-1 combines with J gene TRBJ2-7, with 9 bases identical to TRBD2. V trimming: 3 bases; J trimming: 7 bases; junction bases outside the gene matches: 19. CDR1 is MNHNS, CDR2 SASEGT, per germline. This CDR3 has 18 residues. CDR3 nucleotide sequence: TGTGCCAGCAGTGAGGTTGGTGGCGGGAGGGCGGGCAACAATGAGCAGTACTTC. This codes for CASSEVGGGRAGNNEQYF.

For the CDR3, the DNA is TGTGCCAGCAGCTACGGACTAGCGGGTTACAATGAGCAGTTCTTC. Translation: CASSYGLAGYNEQFF. The chain couples TRBV7-3 to TRBJ2-1, with 11 positions matching TRBD2. Germline V gives CDR1 SGHTA, CDR2 FQGTGA. The CDR3 spans 15 residues. The J segment lost 4 bases and the V segment lost 4 bases, leaving 3 bases of the junction unmatched.

This rearrangement joins TRBV7-9 to TRBJ1-5; D is uncertain. The CDR3 length is 15 residues. In germline, CDR1 is SEHNR, CDR2 FQNEAQ (reference sequence). Trimming shortened V by 0 bases and J by 2 bases, and 8 bases separated the two germline ends. CDR3 coding DNA: TGTGCCAGCAGCTTAGCTTCGGACGGCAATCAGCCCCAGCATTTT. Protein product: CASSLASDGNQPQHF. Variable domain in full (rest from reference TRBV7-9 and TRBJ1-5): DTGVSQNPRHKITKRGQNVTFRCDPISEHNRLYWYRQTLGQGPEFLTYFQNEAQLEKSRLLSDRFSAERPKGSFSTLEIQRTEQGDSAMYLCASSLASDGNQPQHFGDGTRLSIL.

This clonotype was detected once. V and J are TRBV6-1 and TRBJ2-7; 7 nucleotides line up with TRBD1. The better agreement between TRBJ1-2 and the DNA end casts doubt on the J call. Germline CDR1 MNHNS, CDR2 SASEGT. The CDR3 consists of 15 residues. As DNA, the CDR3 is TGTGCCAGCAGTCGGGGGGGCACAGGGGCTCAAGGCTACACCTTC. Amino acid sequence: CASSRGGTGAQGYTF.

The chain uses TRBV6-6 and TRBJ2-2; the match to TRBD1 covers 7 bases. The CDR3 contains 14 residues. The ends lost 6 bases at V and 4 bases at J; junction bases unmatched: 5. Germline V gene data show CDR1 as MNHNY and CDR2 as SVGAGI (reference sequence). In DNA, the CDR3 is TGTGCCAGCAGCTACAGGGGCTTCACCGGGGAGCTGTTTTTT. Its protein product is CASSYRGFTGELFF.

The count of this clonotype is one. The rearrangement uses TRBV7-2 and TRBJ2-3; 8 nucleotides agree with TRBD1. Trimming at V came to 2 bases and at J to 14 bases, leaving 15 bases not matched to a gene. The CDR3 is 15 amino acids. From germline, CDR1 is SGHTA and CDR2 FQGNSA. CDR3 sequence: CASSLLQGGTGELYF. The DNA for the CDR3 is TGTGCCAGCAGCTTATTACAGGGGGGTACCGGGGAGCTGTATTTT. Drawing the rest from reference TRBV7-2 and TRBJ2-3, the complete variable domain is GAGVSQSPSNKVTEKGKDVELRCDPISGHTALYWYRQSLGQGLEFLIYFQGNSAPDKSGLPSDRFSAERTGGSVSTLTIQRTQQEDSAVYLCASSLLQGGTGELYFGPGTRLTVL.

The chain has TRBV28 and TRBJ2-3, with D unresolved. Trimming took off 3 bases at V and 5 bases at J, with 6 bases between the two ends. The germline gives CDR1 MDHEN, CDR2 SYDVKM. The CDR3 sequence is 12 residues long. In DNA form, the CDR3 reads TGTGCCAGCAGTTTTCCGGGAGATACGCAGTATTTT. It is translated as CASSFPGDTQYF.

The gene calls are TRBV7-8 and TRBJ2-3; TRBD1 is a possible D gene (6 bases). The CDR3 runs 17 residues. CDR1 and CDR2 (germline): SGHVS, FQNEAQ. Trimming stripped 3 bases from V and 14 bases from J, with 30 bases between. CDR3 protein: CASSLSGQSTNTGELYF. DNA for the CDR3: TGTGCCAGCAGCTTGTCCGGACAGAGTACGAACACCGGGGAGCTGTATTTT.

The rearrangement links TRBV7-2 to TRBJ2-1; possibly TRBD1 or TRBD2 for D (7 bases each). The DNA end is more similar to TRBJ2-7, so the J call may be wrong. The CDR3 has 16 amino acids. Germline loops: CDR1 SGHTA, CDR2 FQGNSA. The CDR3 is CASSFRGGGGSYEQYF. The CDR3 DNA reads as TGTGCCAGCAGTTTCAGGGGGGGCGGTGGGTCCTACGAGCAGTACTTC.

The CDR3 DNA reads TGCGCCACCGTGACAGGGGGCTACGAGCAGTACTTC. Protein product: CATVTGGYEQYF. The rearrangement uses TRBV10-2 and TRBJ2-6, with TRBD1 identical over 9 bases. Matching the DNA end better, TRBJ2-7 makes the J call doubtful. The CDR3 sequence is 12 residues long. The germline CDR1 and CDR2 sequences are WSHSY and SAAADI.

This chain links TRBV18 with TRBJ2-1, with 10 bases aligning to TRBD2. Gene TRBJ2-5 matches the end of the DNA better, so the J call may be wrong. The germline V gene has CDR1 KGHSH and CDR2 LQKENI. The CDR3 is made up of 16 amino acids. CDR3 region: CASSSLAGANQETQYF. The CDR3 region has the DNA TGTGCCAGCTCTTCCCTAGCGGGGGCTAACCAAGAGACCCAGTACTTC.

The V and J genes are TRBV12-3 or TRBV12-4 and TRBJ2-2, with TRBD2 matching over 11 bases. V lost 0 bases, J lost 5 bases, and 8 bases stayed unmatched. The CDR3 spans 18 residues. CDR3 loop: CASSLALVAGGITGELFF. CDR3 coding DNA: TGTGCCAGCAGTTTAGCGCTAGTAGCGGGAGGGATAACCGGGGAGCTGTTTTTT.

The J gene is TRBJ1-1, the V gene TRBV7-3; D might be TRBD1 (5 bases). Between the trimmed V and J ends, which lost 0 bases and 5 bases, there was a span of 13 bases. The CDR3 spans 15 residues. Germline CDR1 and CDR2: SGHTA and FQGTGA. CDR3 DNA: TGTGCCAGCAGCTTAACAGGGGTTCGGAATACTGAAGCTTTCTTT. The encoded protein is CASSLTGVRNTEAFF.

This clonotype rates as large. V and J are TRBV7-2 and TRBJ2-5, with TRBD1 identical over 8 bases. V lost 1 base to trimming and J lost 1 base; unmatched junction nucleotides: 2. Germline-derived CDR1 and CDR2 are SGHTA and FQGNSA. The CDR3 consists of 15 residues. The CDR3 region has the DNA TGTGCCAGCAGCTTAGGGACAGGGAGCCAAGAGACCCAGTACTTC. Its translation is CASSLGTGSQETQYF.

In its sample, this clonotype was seen once. This chain joins TRBV7-6 and TRBJ2-1; perhaps TRBD2 as D (7 bases). The CDR3 has 16 residues. V was trimmed by 10 bases and J by 6 bases, leaving 25 bases between them. Germline CDR1 and CDR2: SGHVS and FNYEAQ. The CDR3 DNA sequence: TGTGCCACCGAGAAGGGGAGGGGGGGAACGGCCAATGAGCAGTTCTTC. Translation: CATEKGRGGTANEQFF.

This chain joins TRBV5-1 and TRBJ2-4, with 7 bases identical to TRBD2. Trimming cost V 3 bases and J 13 bases; bases outside gene matches: 7. The CDR3 consists of 12 residues. Germline V CDR1 and CDR2: SGHRS, YFSETQ. CDR3 coding DNA: TGCGCCAGCAGCTGGGCGGGAGTTGAGCAGTACTTC. Amino acid sequence: CASSWAGVEQYF.

This clonotype ranks as medium-sized (0.01 to 0.1%). The chain links TRBV12-3 or TRBV12-4 to TRBJ2-7, with D uncertain. The CDR3 is made up of 8 amino acids. The V end was cut by 7 bases, the J end by 5 bases, with 0 bases between. The CDR3 coding sequence is TGTGCCAGCAACGAGCAGTACTTC. Translation gives CASNEQYF.

This clonotype is deemed medium-sized (0.01 to 0.1%). The rearrangement joins TRBV6-1 to TRBJ2-1; D is possibly TRBD1 or TRBD2 (5 bases each). From germline, CDR1 is MNHNS and CDR2 SASEGT. The CDR3 contains 13 residues. Trimming took off 2 bases at V and 7 bases at J, with 9 bases between the two ends. The CDR3 sequence is CASSELEGNEQFF. The CDR3 nucleotides read TGTGCCAGCAGTGAACTTGAGGGGAATGAGCAGTTCTTC.

This rearrangement joins TRBV7-2 to TRBJ2-3, with D possibly TRBD2 on 6 matching bases. The CDR3 consists of 16 residues. V shed 5 bases and J shed 5 bases, with 20 bases lying between them. The germline gives CDR1 SGHTA, CDR2 FQGNSA. The CDR3 protein is CASSPSGPQAVDTQYF. The CDR3 nucleotides are TGTGCCAGCAGCCCCAGCGGGCCTCAAGCGGTAGATACGCAGTATTTT.

This clonotype came up many times. This chain's CDR3 is CASSSEELSYGYTF. The CDR3 region has the DNA TGCGCCAGCAGTTCGGAAGAACTATCCTATGGCTACACCTTC. The J gene is TRBJ1-2, the V gene TRBV5-1; D not resolved. CDR1 SGHRS and CDR2 YFSETQ come from the germline V gene. This CDR3 has 14 residues. V was shortened by 5 bases and J by 4 bases, with 15 bases between the two germline ends.

A remark on this clonotype: Given the absence of the conserved phenylalanine or tryptophan at the CDR3 end, a read error is likely. The limits of the CDR3 on the DNA are not certain, so only TCRdb's listed CDR3 is given. The chain's CDR3 is CASSPLQGVVGYTFGS. The chain recombines TRBV7-8 with TRBJ2-7; whether TRBD1, the table's D call, matches the DNA was not checked. Germline V gene lookup returns CDR1 SGHVS and CDR2 FQNEAQ. 16 amino acids form the CDR3, both terminal residues included.